The present T cell receptor (beta chain) was sequenced within a study of OX40 agonist ivuxolimab in advanced cancers. As for the study in general: Partial responses were achieved by three patients, one with hepatocellular carcinoma and two with cutaneous melanoma. Study conclusions and caveats: Several nonresponders also turned out to have low normalized T-cell clonal expansion.

Points on this clone: Its antigen is still unknown.

Repertoires were generated with immunoSEQ multiplex PCR, while TCRdb's copy carries only in-frame clones and drops some. The table records tens of thousands of clones, around 89% of them present only once. Germline V gene sequence: CDR1 SGHKS, CDR2 YYEKEE (reference sequence). The germline V and J ends were trimmed by 2 bases and 1 base, with 15 bases remaining between them. The CDR3 contains 16 residues. The chain combines TRBV5-5 with TRBJ2-5; no clear D gene. The starting material was CD4+ or CD8+ T cells sorted from blood, obtained in a trial of the OX40 agonist ivuxolimab. The clonotype comes from an adult with an advanced solid tumor such as melanoma, head and neck, liver or kidney cancer. The CDR3 reads CASSFRAAGPQETQYF. CDR3 nucleotide sequence: TGTGCCAGCAGCTTCCGGGCGGCCGGGCCCCAAGAGACCCAGTACTTC.